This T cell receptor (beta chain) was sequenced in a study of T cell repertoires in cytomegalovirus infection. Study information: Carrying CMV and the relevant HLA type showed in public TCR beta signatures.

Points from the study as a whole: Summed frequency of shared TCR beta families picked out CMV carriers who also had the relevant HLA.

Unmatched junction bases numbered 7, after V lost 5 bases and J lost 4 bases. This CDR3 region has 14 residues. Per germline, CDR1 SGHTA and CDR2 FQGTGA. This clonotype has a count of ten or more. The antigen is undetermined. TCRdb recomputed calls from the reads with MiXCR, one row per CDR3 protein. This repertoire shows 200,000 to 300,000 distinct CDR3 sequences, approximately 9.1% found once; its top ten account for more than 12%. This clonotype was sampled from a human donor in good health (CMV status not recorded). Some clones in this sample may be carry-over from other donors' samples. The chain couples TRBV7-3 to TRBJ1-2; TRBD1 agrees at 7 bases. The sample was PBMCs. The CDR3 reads CASSPSRDSYGYTF. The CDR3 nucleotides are TGTGCCAGCAGCCCTTCCCGGGACAGCTATGGCTACACCTTC.